The sequence of this T cell receptor (beta chain) was determined in a study of blood T cell repertoires in COVID-19. At the level of the study: Donors in the United States, Italy and Spain gave samples during acute or convalescent COVID-19. PBMCs, B-cell-depleted T cells, or T cells were the source of the cDNA or gDNA that made up the material.

The CDR3 covers 9 residues. Germline CDR1 and CDR2: SGHDN and FVKESK. V was trimmed by 6 bases and J by 14 bases, leaving 9 bases between them. In the study's own analysis: For nucleated cells, counts were estimated from reference gene primer amplification. Generated by immunoSEQ multiplex PCR, the TCRdb table keeps only in-frame clones and is missing some. V and J calls and clone size are copied from that table; D and trimming were computed from the DNA. The table lists roughly 250,000 clones, 84% of them singletons. The sample was peripheral blood. The sequence came from a man between 45 and 60 years old with acute or convalescent COVID-19. V gene TRBV14 combines with J gene TRBJ2-3, with unresolved D. The CDR3 loop reads CASRNGPYF. Written as DNA, the CDR3 is TGTGCCAGCAGAAACGGTCCGTATTTT.